Listed below are T cell receptor beta chains from one sample, sequenced in a study of CD8 T cells in ankylosing spondylitis. MiXCR was run by TCRdb on the 5' RACE reads, yielding one entry per CDR3 protein. The sample contains 200,000 to 300,000 distinct CDR3 sequences, about 10% of which appear only once. The source material was blood, either unsorted or a sorted T cell fraction (not recorded which). The receptors here all came from a male donor with ankylosing spondylitis or in good health (not recorded which). Both conserved end residues are part of each CDR3. D genes are given only for firm matches. Clone size is stated in some rows and not others, as once, few, many or a class when expanded.

v_call: TRBV7-9; clone_size: many; j_call: TRBJ1-2; d_call: TRBD1; cdr3_nt: TGTGCCAGCAGCTCCTCAGACAGGGTCTCTTATGGCTACACCTTC; cdr3_aa: CASSSSDRVSYGYTF
v_call: TRBV25-1; clone_size: few; j_call: TRBJ1-5; d_call: -; cdr3_nt: TGTGCCAGCAGTGATGGAGCCCACCATAGCAATCAGCCCCAGCATTTT; cdr3_aa: CASSDGAHHSNQPQHF
v_call: TRBV5-6; clone_size: few; j_call: TRBJ2-7; d_call: TRBD2; cdr3_nt: TGTGCCAGCAGCTGGGGACTAGAGTCGTACGAGCAGTACTTC; cdr3_aa: CASSWGLESYEQYF
v_call: TRBV7-9; clone_size: few; j_call: TRBJ2-6; d_call: -; cdr3_nt: TGTGCCAGCAGCTTAGGAGGGATCTCTGGGGCCAACGTCCTGACTTTC; cdr3_aa: CASSLGGISGANVLTF
v_call: TRBV20-1; clone_size: many; j_call: TRBJ1-4; d_call: -; cdr3_nt: TGCAGTGCTAGTAGGACGGCTAATGAAAAACTGTTTTTT; cdr3_aa: CSASRTANEKLFF
v_call: TRBV7-9; clone_size: few; j_call: TRBJ1-2; d_call: -; cdr3_nt: TGTGCCAGCAGCTTAAGTGGGGGGGCCTATGGCTACACCTTC; cdr3_aa: CASSLSGGAYGYTF
v_call: TRBV20-1; clone_size: few; j_call: TRBJ1-6; d_call: -; cdr3_nt: TGCAGTGCTAGATCCCCATCTAGCTCCTATAATTCACCCCTCCACTTT; cdr3_aa: CSARSPSSSYNSPLHF
v_call: TRBV25-1; clone_size: -; j_call: TRBJ2-2; d_call: -; cdr3_nt: TGTGCCAGCAGTGAGAACAACGCGAACACCGGGGAGCTGTTTTTT; cdr3_aa: CASSENNANTGELFF
v_call: TRBV30; clone_size: -; j_call: TRBJ2-3; d_call: -; cdr3_nt: TGTGCCTGGAGTAGGGGGGCTCCCGATACGCAGTATTTT; cdr3_aa: CAWSRGAPDTQYF
v_call: TRBV7-9; clone_size: few; j_call: TRBJ1-2; d_call: TRBD1; cdr3_nt: TGTGCCAGCACAAGCTCCGGGACAGGGGGCGGCTATGGCTACACCTTC; cdr3_aa: CASTSSGTGGGYGYTF
v_call: TRBV7-9; clone_size: many; j_call: TRBJ1-2; d_call: -; cdr3_nt: TGTGCCAGCAGCCCGGGACTAAATGGCTACACCTTC; cdr3_aa: CASSPGLNGYTF
v_call: TRBV24-1; clone_size: many; j_call: TRBJ2-3; d_call: -; cdr3_nt: TGTGCCACCAGTGAACCAAGCACAGATACGCAGTATTTT; cdr3_aa: CATSEPSTDTQYF
v_call: TRBV7-2; clone_size: many; j_call: TRBJ2-1; d_call: -; cdr3_nt: TGTGCCAGCAGCCCCGGGATGAGGAATGAGCAGTTCTTC; cdr3_aa: CASSPGMRNEQFF
v_call: TRBV29-1; clone_size: many; j_call: TRBJ2-2; d_call: TRBD2; cdr3_nt: TGCAGCGGTGCTGGACTAGCGGGTTCCGGGGAGCTGTTTTTT; cdr3_aa: CSGAGLAGSGELFF
v_call: TRBV5-1; clone_size: many; j_call: TRBJ1-1; d_call: -; cdr3_nt: TGCGCCAGCAGCCGAGGACAGCCGAACACTGAAGCTTTCTTT; cdr3_aa: CASSRGQPNTEAFF
v_call: TRBV5-6; clone_size: many; j_call: TRBJ2-1; d_call: TRBD2; cdr3_nt: TGTGCCAGCTTAACGGGACCTCTAGCGGGAGTGGGCAATGAGCAGTTCTTC; cdr3_aa: CASLTGPLAGVGNEQFF
v_call: TRBV7-9; clone_size: many; j_call: TRBJ1-6; d_call: -; cdr3_nt: TGTGCCAGCAGCCCTTATCCCGACAGGCTACATTCACCCCTCCACTTT; cdr3_aa: CASSPYPDRLHSPLHF
v_call: TRBV5-1; clone_size: many; j_call: TRBJ1-1; d_call: TRBD1; cdr3_nt: TGCGCCAGCAGGTCGACAGGGGACAGAACTGAAGCTTTCTTT; cdr3_aa: CASRSTGDRTEAFF
v_call: TRBV4-2; clone_size: many; j_call: TRBJ1-2; d_call: TRBD1; cdr3_nt: TGTGCCAGCAGCCAAGAGCTGACAGGGAATAACTATGGCTACACCTTC; cdr3_aa: CASSQELTGNNYGYTF
v_call: TRBV14; clone_size: many; j_call: TRBJ2-7; d_call: -; cdr3_nt: TGTGCCAGCAGCCAAGAGCCGGAGTCCTACGAGCAGTACTTC; cdr3_aa: CASSQEPESYEQYF
v_call: TRBV7-9; clone_size: -; j_call: TRBJ2-1; d_call: TRBD2; cdr3_nt: TGTGCCAGCAGCCCTCGACTAGCGGGAGGAAAGGAGGAGCAGTTCTTC; cdr3_aa: CASSPRLAGGKEEQFF
v_call: TRBV2; clone_size: few; j_call: TRBJ2-5; d_call: -; cdr3_nt: TGTGCCAGCATAGAACTCCCAGCAGAGACCCAGTACTTC; cdr3_aa: CASIELPAETQYF
v_call: TRBV18; clone_size: many; j_call: TRBJ2-7; d_call: TRBD2; cdr3_nt: TGTGCCAGTCACCAACCGGCTAGCGGAACCTACGAGCAGTACTTC; cdr3_aa: CASHQPASGTYEQYF
v_call: TRBV7-8; clone_size: -; j_call: TRBJ2-1; d_call: -; cdr3_nt: TGTGCCAGCAGCTTGAAGGTTTCGCTTTCGAGCTCCTACAATGAGCAGTTCTTC; cdr3_aa: CASSLKVSLSSSYNEQFF
v_call: TRBV14; clone_size: many; j_call: TRBJ1-2; d_call: -; cdr3_nt: TGTGCCAGCAGCCAAGATCTATACAGAAGTTATGGCTACACCTTC; cdr3_aa: CASSQDLYRSYGYTF
v_call: TRBV30; clone_size: -; j_call: TRBJ2-5; d_call: -; cdr3_nt: TGTGCCTGGGCCGACAGCCCTCTTCAAGAGACCCAGTACTTC; cdr3_aa: CAWADSPLQETQYF
v_call: TRBV21-1; clone_size: -; j_call: TRBJ2-5; d_call: -; cdr3_nt: TGTGCCAGCAGCCAGCGGGCTAGCGGGGAACGGGCGGGGACCCAGTACTTC; cdr3_aa: CASSQRASGERAGTQYF
v_call: TRBV6-4; clone_size: many; j_call: TRBJ2-3; d_call: -; cdr3_nt: TGTGCCAGCAGTGATTCTAGCGTAGATACGCAGTATTTT; cdr3_aa: CASSDSSVDTQYF
v_call: TRBV4-1; clone_size: -; j_call: TRBJ2-1; d_call: TRBD2; cdr3_nt: TGCGCCAGCAGCCAAGATGCGGGACTAGCGGGAAAGGAGCAGTTCTTC; cdr3_aa: CASSQDAGLAGKEQFF
v_call: TRBV2; clone_size: -; j_call: TRBJ2-2; d_call: -; cdr3_nt: TGTGCCAGCAATCCCAGGGGGGGACTCACCGGGGAGCTGTTTTTT; cdr3_aa: CASNPRGGLTGELFF
v_call: TRBV15; clone_size: many; j_call: TRBJ2-3; d_call: -; cdr3_nt: TGTGCCACCAGCAGACGAACCAGGGAAGATACGCAGTATTTT; cdr3_aa: CATSRRTREDTQYF
v_call: TRBV4-1; clone_size: -; j_call: TRBJ1-5; d_call: -; cdr3_nt: TGCGCCAGCAGCCAAGAAATAGTACAGTTCCTTAGCAATCAGCCCCAGCATTTT; cdr3_aa: CASSQEIVQFLSNQPQHF
v_call: TRBV13; clone_size: few; j_call: TRBJ2-4; d_call: -; cdr3_nt: TGTGCCAGCAGCTTAGGACAGCGAGCCAAAAACATTCAGTACTTC; cdr3_aa: CASSLGQRAKNIQYF
v_call: TRBV6-7; clone_size: -; j_call: TRBJ2-6; d_call: -; cdr3_nt: TGTGCCCCGGCTCCGGGCACAACCCTCTCTGGGGCCAACGTCCTGACTTTC; cdr3_aa: CAPAPGTTLSGANVLTF
v_call: TRBV11-2; clone_size: many; j_call: TRBJ1-2; d_call: -; cdr3_nt: TGTGCCAGCAGCTTTGAAGGGGGGGATTATGGCTACACCTTC; cdr3_aa: CASSFEGGDYGYTF
v_call: TRBV2; clone_size: many; j_call: TRBJ1-4; d_call: -; cdr3_nt: TGTGCCAGCTCACCAACTAATGAAAAACTGTTTTTT; cdr3_aa: CASSPTNEKLFF
v_call: TRBV29-1; clone_size: many; j_call: TRBJ2-5; d_call: -; cdr3_nt: TGCAGCGTTGGATACGACGCCGAGACCCAGTACTTC; cdr3_aa: CSVGYDAETQYF
v_call: TRBV20-1; clone_size: many; j_call: TRBJ1-3; d_call: -; cdr3_nt: TGCAGTGCTACACCGGGACACTATGCTGGAAACACCATATATTTT; cdr3_aa: CSATPGHYAGNTIYF
v_call: TRBV5-1; clone_size: many; j_call: TRBJ2-3; d_call: -; cdr3_nt: TGCGCCAGCAGCTTACATAGCACAGATACGCAGTATTTT; cdr3_aa: CASSLHSTDTQYF
v_call: TRBV7-8; clone_size: many; j_call: TRBJ2-7; d_call: -; cdr3_nt: TGTGCCAGCAGCCAGACAGCCACCGAGCAGTACTTC; cdr3_aa: CASSQTATEQYF
v_call: TRBV4-1; clone_size: many; j_call: TRBJ2-3; d_call: -; cdr3_nt: TGCGCCAGCAGCCAAGGCCCTGGAACAGATACGCAGTATTTT; cdr3_aa: CASSQGPGTDTQYF
v_call: TRBV5-1; clone_size: many; j_call: TRBJ2-5; d_call: TRBD2; cdr3_nt: TGCGCCAGCAGCCCCTTAACTAGCGCCCAAGAGACCCAGTACTTC; cdr3_aa: CASSPLTSAQETQYF
v_call: TRBV3-1; clone_size: many; j_call: TRBJ2-7; d_call: TRBD1; cdr3_nt: TGTGCCAGCAGCCAAGAGTTGGGGACAGGGGGTTTGCAGTACTTC; cdr3_aa: CASSQELGTGGLQYF
v_call: TRBV6-1; clone_size: many; j_call: TRBJ1-2; d_call: -; cdr3_nt: TGTGCCAGCAGTGAGGAGAGGATTTATGGCTACACCTTC; cdr3_aa: CASSEERIYGYTF
v_call: TRBV20-1; clone_size: -; j_call: TRBJ2-5; d_call: TRBD2; cdr3_nt: TGCAGTGCTAGAGGACTAGCGGGAGTGGAGACCCAGTACTTC; cdr3_aa: CSARGLAGVETQYF